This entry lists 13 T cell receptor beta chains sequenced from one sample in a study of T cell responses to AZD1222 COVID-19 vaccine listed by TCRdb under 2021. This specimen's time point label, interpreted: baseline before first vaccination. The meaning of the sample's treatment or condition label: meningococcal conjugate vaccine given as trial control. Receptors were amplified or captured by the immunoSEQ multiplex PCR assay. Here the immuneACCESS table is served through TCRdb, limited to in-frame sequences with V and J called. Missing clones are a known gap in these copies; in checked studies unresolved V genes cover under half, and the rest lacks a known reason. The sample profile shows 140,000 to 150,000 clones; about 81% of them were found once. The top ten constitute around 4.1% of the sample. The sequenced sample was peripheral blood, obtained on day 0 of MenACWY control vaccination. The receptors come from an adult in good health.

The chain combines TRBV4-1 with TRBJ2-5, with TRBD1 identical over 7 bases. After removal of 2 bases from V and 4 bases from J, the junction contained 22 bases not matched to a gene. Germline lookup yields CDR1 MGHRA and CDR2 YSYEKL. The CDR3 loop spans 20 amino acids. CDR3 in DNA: TGCGCCAGCAGCCAACCCTCAAGATCGGTGGCCAGGGGGTTAGCAGAGACCCAGTACTTC. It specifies CASSQPSRSVARGLAETQYF.

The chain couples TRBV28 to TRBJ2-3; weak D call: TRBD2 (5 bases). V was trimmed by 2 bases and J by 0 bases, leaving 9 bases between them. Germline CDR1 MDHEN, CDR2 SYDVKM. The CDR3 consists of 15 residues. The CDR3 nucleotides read TGTGCCAGCAGTTTACGGGGTTCTAGCACAGATACGCAGTATTTT. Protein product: CASSLRGSSTDTQYF. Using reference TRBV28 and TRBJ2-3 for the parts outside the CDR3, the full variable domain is DVKVTQSSRYLVKRTGEKVFLECVQDMDHENMFWYRQDPGLGLRLIYFSYDVKMKEKGDIPEGYSVSREKKERFSLILESASTNQTSMYLCASSLRGSSTDTQYFGPGTRLTVL.

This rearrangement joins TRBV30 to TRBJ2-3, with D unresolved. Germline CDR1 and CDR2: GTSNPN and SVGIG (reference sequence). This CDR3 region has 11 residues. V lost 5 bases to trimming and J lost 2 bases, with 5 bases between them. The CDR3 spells CAWGNTDTQYF. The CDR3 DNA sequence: TGTGCCTGGGGAAACACAGATACGCAGTATTTT.

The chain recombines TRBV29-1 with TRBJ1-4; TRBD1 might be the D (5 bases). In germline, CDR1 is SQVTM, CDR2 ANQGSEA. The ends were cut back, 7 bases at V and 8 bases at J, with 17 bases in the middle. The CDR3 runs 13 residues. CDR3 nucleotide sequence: TGCAGCGGTCTCAGGGCACGAGGGGAAAAACTGTTTTTT. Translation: CSGLRARGEKLFF.

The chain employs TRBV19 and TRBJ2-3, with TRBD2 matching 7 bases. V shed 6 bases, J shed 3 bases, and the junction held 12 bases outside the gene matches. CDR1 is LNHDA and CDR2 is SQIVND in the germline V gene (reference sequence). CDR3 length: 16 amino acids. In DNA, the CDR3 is TGTGCCAGTAGGCCAAGAGGAGCTAGCGGTACAGATACGCAGTATTTT. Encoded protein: CASRPRGASGTDTQYF.

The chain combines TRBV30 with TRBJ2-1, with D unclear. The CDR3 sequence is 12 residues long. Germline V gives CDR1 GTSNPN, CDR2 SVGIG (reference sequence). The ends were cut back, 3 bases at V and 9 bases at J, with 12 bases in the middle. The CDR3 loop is CAWRVLRGEQFF. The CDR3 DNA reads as TGTGCCTGGAGAGTACTTCGTGGTGAGCAGTTCTTC.

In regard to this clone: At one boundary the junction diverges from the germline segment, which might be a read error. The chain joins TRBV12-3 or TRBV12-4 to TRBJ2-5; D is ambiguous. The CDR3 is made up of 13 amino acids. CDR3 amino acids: CASSLVLQETQYF. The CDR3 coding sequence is TGTGCCAGCAGCTTAGTACTACAAGAGACCCAGTACTTC.

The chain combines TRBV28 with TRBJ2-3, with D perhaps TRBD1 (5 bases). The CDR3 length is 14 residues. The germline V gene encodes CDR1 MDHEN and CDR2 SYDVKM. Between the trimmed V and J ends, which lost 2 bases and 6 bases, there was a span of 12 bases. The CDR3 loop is CASSLVRVGDTQYF. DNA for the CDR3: TGTGCCAGCAGTTTAGTCAGGGTTGGGGATACGCAGTATTTT.

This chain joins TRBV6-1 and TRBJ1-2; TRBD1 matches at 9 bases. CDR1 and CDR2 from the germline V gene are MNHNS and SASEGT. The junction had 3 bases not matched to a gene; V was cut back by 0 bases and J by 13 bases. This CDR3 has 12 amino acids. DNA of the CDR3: TGTGCCAGCAGTGAAGCGGGGACAGGGTTCACCTTC. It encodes CASSEAGTGFTF.

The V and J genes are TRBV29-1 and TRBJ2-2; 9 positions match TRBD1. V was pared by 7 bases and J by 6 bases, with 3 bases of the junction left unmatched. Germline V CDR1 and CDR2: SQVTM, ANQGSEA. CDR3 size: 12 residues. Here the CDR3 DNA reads TGCAGCGCCCGGACAGGGGCCGGGGAGCTGTTTTTT. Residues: CSARTGAGELFF.

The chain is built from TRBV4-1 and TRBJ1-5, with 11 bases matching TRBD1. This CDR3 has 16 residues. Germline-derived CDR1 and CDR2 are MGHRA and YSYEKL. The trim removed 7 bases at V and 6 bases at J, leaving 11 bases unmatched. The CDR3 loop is CASTPTMGQGVQPQHF. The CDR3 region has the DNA TGCGCCAGCACCCCGACCATGGGACAGGGGGTTCAGCCCCAGCATTTT.

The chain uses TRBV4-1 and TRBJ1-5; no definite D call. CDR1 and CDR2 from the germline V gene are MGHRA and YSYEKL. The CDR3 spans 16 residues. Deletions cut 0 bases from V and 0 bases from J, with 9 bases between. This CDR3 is CASSQEYTYSNQPQHF. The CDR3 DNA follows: TGCGCCAGCAGCCAAGAATACACATATAGCAATCAGCCCCAGCATTTT.

For the CDR3, the DNA is TGTGCCAGCAGGCTCCGTCCCGGGACCCCGAACACCGGGGAGCTGTTTTTT. Translated: CASRLRPGTPNTGELFF. The gene calls are TRBV5-5 and TRBJ2-2, with D perhaps assigned TRBD1 or TRBD2 (5 bases each). Trimming shortened V by 5 bases and J by 0 bases, and 17 bases separated the two germline ends. CDR3 length equals 17 residues. Germline-derived CDR1 and CDR2 are SGHKS and YYEKEE (reference sequence).